This record covers a single T cell receptor (beta chain). Its antigen is currently unknown. These data come from a study of T cell repertoires in cytomegalovirus infection. Germline CDR1 reads SGHAT; CDR2 reads FQNNGV. The V segment lost 2 bases and the J segment 0 bases; nucleotides outside the gene matches: 6. The CDR3 runs to 19 residues. TCRdb ran MiXCR on the reads and lists one entry per CDR3 protein. This table holds about half a million distinct CDR3 sequences, approximately 42% found once. Sequenced here: cultured PBMCs, sampled from culture after CMV antigen stimulation. The rearrangement links TRBV11-2 to TRBJ2-1; 14 nucleotides agree with TRBD2. The clonotype was recovered from a human donor in good health (CMV status not recorded). Some clones in this sample may be carry-over from other donors' samples. The CDR3 nucleotides read TGTGCCAGCAGCTTAAGACTAGCGGGGGGGGTAAACTCCTACAATGAGCAGTTCTTC. Its translation is CASSLRLAGGVNSYNEQFF. Using reference TRBV11-2 and TRBJ2-1 for the parts outside the CDR3, the full variable domain is EAGVAQSPRYKIIEKRQSVAFWCNPISGHATLYWYQQILGQGPKLLIQFQNNGVVDDSQLPKDRFSAERLKGVDSTLKIQPAKLEDSAVYLCASSLRLAGGVNSYNEQFFGPGTRLTVL.